By share, the clone carrying this TCR beta chain counts as large. Its antigen remains unidentified. Collection of blood occurred at baseline, at cycle 4 day 1, and at cycle 7 day 1. Germline values: CDR1 SGHDT, CDR2 YYEEEE. V gave up 4 bases and J gave up 3 bases; unmatched junction bases: 10. The CDR3 runs to 17 residues. These data originate in a study of OX40 agonist ivuxolimab in advanced cancers. Study at large: Every 2 weeks, patients received ivuxolimab intravenously, dosed at 0.01 to 10 mg/kg. Partial responses were achieved by three patients: one hepatocellular carcinoma, two cutaneous melanoma.

Study-level points and caveats: Dose levels from 0.1 to 3.0 mg/kg saw CD4+ and CD8+ blood T cells expand clonally by week 6.

This table comes from immunoSEQ multiplex PCR, and its TCRdb copy is limited to in-frame clones, with some not included. The data show more than 12,000 clones, 91% seen once. The TCR originated in an adult with an advanced solid tumor such as melanoma, head and neck, liver or kidney cancer. This chain uses TRBV5-6 with TRBJ2-2; TRBD2 aligns across 9 bases. The source was CD4+ or CD8+ T cells sorted from blood, collected in a trial of the OX40 agonist ivuxolimab. For the CDR3, the DNA is TGTGCCAGCAGCCCCCTTAGAGTAGCGGGAGACACCGGGGAGCTGTTTTTT. Its translation is CASSPLRVAGDTGELFF.